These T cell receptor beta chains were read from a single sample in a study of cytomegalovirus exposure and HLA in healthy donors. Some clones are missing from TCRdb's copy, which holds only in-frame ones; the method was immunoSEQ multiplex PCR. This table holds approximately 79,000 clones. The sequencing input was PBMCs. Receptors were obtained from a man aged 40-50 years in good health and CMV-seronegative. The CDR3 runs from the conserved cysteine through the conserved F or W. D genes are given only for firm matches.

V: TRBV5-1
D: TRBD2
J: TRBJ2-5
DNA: TGCGCCAGCACGAAATGGGGACTAGCGGAAGAGACCCAGTACTTC
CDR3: CASTKWGLAEETQYF

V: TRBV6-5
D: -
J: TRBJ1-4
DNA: TGTGCCAGCAGTTCCCGGGACTCAACTAATGAAAAACTGTTTTTT
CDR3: CASSSRDSTNEKLFF

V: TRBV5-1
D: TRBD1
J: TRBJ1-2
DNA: TGCGCCAGCAGCTTCGACAGGGGTAACTATGGCTACACCTTC
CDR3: CASSFDRGNYGYTF

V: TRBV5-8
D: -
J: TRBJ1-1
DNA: TGTGCCAGCAGCCGACACCGCGGGGGAGCTGAAGCTTTCTTT
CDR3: CASSRHRGGAEAFF

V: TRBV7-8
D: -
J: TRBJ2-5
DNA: TGTGCCAGCAGCTTAAGAGGGCCAGGGGTTATTGAGACCCAGTACTTC
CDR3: CASSLRGPGVIETQYF

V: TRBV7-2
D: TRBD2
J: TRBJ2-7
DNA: TGTGCCAGCAGCTTACGAAGCGGGAGTAAGTACGAGCAGTACTTC
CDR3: CASSLRSGSKYEQYF

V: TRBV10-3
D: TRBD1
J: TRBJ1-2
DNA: TGTGCCATCAGGGGACAGGGCTACAACTATGGCTACACCTTC
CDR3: CAIRGQGYNYGYTF

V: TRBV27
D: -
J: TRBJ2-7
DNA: TGTGCCAGCAGTTTATTTCCAGGTCGGGGATACGAGCAGTACTTC
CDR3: CASSLFPGRGYEQYF

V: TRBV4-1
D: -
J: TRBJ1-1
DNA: TGCGCCAGCAGCCAAGGAGGGAAGACAGGATGGTTCACTGAAGCTTTCTTT
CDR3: CASSQGGKTGWFTEAFF

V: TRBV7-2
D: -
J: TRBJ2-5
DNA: TGTGCCAGCAGCTCCCAGGCAGGGCAAGAGACCCAGTACTTC
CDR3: CASSSQAGQETQYF

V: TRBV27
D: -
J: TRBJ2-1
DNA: TGTGCCAGCAGTCCGACAGGAGTGTACAACTACAATGAGCAGTTCTTC
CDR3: CASSPTGVYNYNEQFF

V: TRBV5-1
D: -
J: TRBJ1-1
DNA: TGCGCCAGCAGCTTGGAGCGGGGGGGGAACACTGAAGCTTTCTTT
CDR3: CASSLERGGNTEAFF

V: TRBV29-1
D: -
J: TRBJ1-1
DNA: TGCAGCGTAGCGACAGGCCCTCGGGGAGCTTTCTTT
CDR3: CSVATGPRGAFF

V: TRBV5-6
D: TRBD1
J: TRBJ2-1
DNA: TGTGCCAGCAGCCCGGGACAGGGGGACAATGAGCAGTTCTTC
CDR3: CASSPGQGDNEQFF

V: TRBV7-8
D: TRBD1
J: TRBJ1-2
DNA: TGTGCCAGCAGTCCGCAGGGGGCGCGGGGCTATGGCTACACCTTC
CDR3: CASSPQGARGYGYTF

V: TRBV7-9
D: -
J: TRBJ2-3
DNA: TGTGCCAGCGGCCTGGGGGCAGGGGCAGATACGCAGTATTTT
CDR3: CASGLGAGADTQYF

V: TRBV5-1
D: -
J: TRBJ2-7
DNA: TGCGCCAGCAGCTTGGAACCCAGGCCCTACGAGCAGTACTTC
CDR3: CASSLEPRPYEQYF

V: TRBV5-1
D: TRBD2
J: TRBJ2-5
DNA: TGCGCCAGCAGGTGGGGGACTAGCGGACGCACCAAAGAGACCCAGTACTTC
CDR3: CASRWGTSGRTKETQYF

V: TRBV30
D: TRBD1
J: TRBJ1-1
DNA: TGTGCCTGGACATCTGGACAGGGAACCGGGGCTGAAGCTTTCTTT
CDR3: CAWTSGQGTGAEAFF

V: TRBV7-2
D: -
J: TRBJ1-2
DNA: TGTGCCAGCAGCTTATTCGAGTTTGGCTACACCTTC
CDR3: CASSLFEFGYTF

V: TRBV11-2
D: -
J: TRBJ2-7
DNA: TGTGCCAGCAGCTTAGCGGGCTACGAGCAGTACTTC
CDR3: CASSLAGYEQYF

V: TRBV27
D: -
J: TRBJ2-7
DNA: TGTGCCAGCGTACCCCTGGGCGGAGGAACATCCTACGAGCAGTACTTC
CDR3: CASVPLGGGTSYEQYF

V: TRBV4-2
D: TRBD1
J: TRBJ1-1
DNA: TGTGCCAGCAGCCAAGATGCAGGTGACAGGGCTAACACTGAAGCTTTCTTT
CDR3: CASSQDAGDRANTEAFF

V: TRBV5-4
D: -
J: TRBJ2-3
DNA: TGTGCCAGCAGCCTGGAGACGACACATACAAATATGCAGTATTTT
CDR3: CASSLETTHTNMQYF

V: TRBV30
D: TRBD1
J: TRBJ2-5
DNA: TGTGCCTGGAGTCGGTACAGGGGTGACTCCCAAGAGACCCAGTACTTC
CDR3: CAWSRYRGDSQETQYF

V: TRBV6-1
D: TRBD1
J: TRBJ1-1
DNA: TGTGCCAGCAGCCGGACAGGCACCAACACTGAAGCTTTCTTT
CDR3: CASSRTGTNTEAFF

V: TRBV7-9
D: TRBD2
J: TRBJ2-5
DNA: TGTGCCAGCAGCTTATCTAGCGGAGAGACCCAGTACTTC
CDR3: CASSLSSGETQYF